The 2 T cell receptor beta chains below all came from one sample that was sequenced in a study of STAT3 mutations in large granular lymphocyte leukemia. Findings of the study overall: At least one immunodominant TCR beta clonotype appeared in every T-cell large granular lymphocyte leukemia patient.

TCRdb keeps only in-frame clones here, not all; method: immunoSEQ multiplex PCR. The sample consists of about 15,000 clones, 92% of them appearing once. These receptors' antigens are unknown. The sequencing input was peripheral blood mononuclear cells. The receptors stem from a woman between 50 and 59 years old with T-cell large granular lymphocyte leukemia. Some clones in this sample may be carry-over from other donors' samples.

This rearrangement joins TRBV29-1 to TRBJ1-1; 9 positions match TRBD1. There are 13 residues in the CDR3. The V gene's germline CDR1 is SQVTM and CDR2 ANQGSEA. V shed 6 bases, J shed 5 bases, and the junction held 7 bases outside the gene matches. The CDR3 DNA sequence: TGCAGCGTACAAACGGGACAGGGAACTGAAGCTTTCTTT. This sequence encodes CSVQTGQGTEAFF.

This rearrangement joins TRBV30 to TRBJ2-7, with D possibly matching TRBD2 (5 bases). The germline V gene encodes CDR1 GTSNPN and CDR2 SVGIG (reference sequence). Trimming pared 3 bases from V and 3 bases from J, leaving 6 bases between. The CDR3 runs 11 residues. CDR3 protein: CAWRRGYEQYF. The CDR3 DNA sequence: TGTGCCTGGAGACGGGGCTACGAGCAGTACTTC.